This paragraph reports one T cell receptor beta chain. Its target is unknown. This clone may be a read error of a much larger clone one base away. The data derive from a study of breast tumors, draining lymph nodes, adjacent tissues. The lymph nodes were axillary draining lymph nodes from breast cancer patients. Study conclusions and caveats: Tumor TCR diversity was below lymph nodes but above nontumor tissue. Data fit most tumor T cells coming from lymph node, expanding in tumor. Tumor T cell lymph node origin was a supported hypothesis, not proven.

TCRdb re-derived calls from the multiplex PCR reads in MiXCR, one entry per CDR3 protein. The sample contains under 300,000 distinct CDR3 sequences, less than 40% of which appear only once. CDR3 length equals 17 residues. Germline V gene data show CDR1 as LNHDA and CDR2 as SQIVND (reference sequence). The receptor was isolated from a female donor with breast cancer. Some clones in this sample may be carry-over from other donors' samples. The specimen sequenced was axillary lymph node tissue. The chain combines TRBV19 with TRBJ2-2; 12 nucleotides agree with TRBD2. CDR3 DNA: TGTGCCGGTAGTACCCGCCTAGCGGGGGGGTACACCGGGGAGCTGTTTTTT. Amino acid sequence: CAGSTRLAGGYTGELFF.